A single T cell receptor (beta chain) is shown here with its context. Sequencing used immunoSEQ multiplex PCR; TCRdb keeps in-frame clones, though not all of them. This table holds about 25,000 clones, approximately 84% found once. The source of the sample is a study of blood T cell repertoires in COVID-19. Whole-study context: COVID-19 samples collected from the United States, Italy and Spain covered acute and convalescent phases.

V was cut by 4 bases and J by 4 bases, with 10 bases left in between. The CDR3 is 13 amino acids. The sample taken for sequencing was peripheral blood. The origin of this receptor is a man in his fifties or sixties with active or convalescent COVID-19. The chain uses TRBV12-3 or TRBV12-4 and TRBJ1-2; tentative D call: TRBD1 (5 bases). Here the CDR3 reads CASSSPQGYGYTF. Here the CDR3 DNA reads TGTGCCAGCAGTTCCCCCCAGGGCTATGGCTACACCTTC.